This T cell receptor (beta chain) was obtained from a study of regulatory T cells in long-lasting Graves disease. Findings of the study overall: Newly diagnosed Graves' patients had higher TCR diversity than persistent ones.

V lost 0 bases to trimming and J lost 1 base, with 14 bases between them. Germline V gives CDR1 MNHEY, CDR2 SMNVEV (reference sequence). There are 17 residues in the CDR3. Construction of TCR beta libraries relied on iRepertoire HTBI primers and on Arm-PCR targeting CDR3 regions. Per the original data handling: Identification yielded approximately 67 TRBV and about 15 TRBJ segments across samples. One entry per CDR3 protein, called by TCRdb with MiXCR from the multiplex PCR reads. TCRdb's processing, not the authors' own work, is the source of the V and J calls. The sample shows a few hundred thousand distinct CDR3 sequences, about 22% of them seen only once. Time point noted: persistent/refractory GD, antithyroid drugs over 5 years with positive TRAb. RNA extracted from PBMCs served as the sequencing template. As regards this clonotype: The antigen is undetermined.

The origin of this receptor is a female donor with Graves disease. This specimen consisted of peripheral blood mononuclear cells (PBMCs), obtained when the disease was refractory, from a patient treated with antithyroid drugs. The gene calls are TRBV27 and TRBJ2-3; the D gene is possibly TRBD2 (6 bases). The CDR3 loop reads CASSLSAGSIRTDTQYF. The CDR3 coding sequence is TGTGCCAGCAGTTTATCGGCGGGATCGATTCGCACAGATACGCAGTATTTT.